This T cell receptor (beta chain) was captured by sequencing in a study of high-grade serous ovarian cancer treatment subgroups. Study context: On average, 14,192 reads and 7,000 to 8,500 unique TCR beta rearrangements were obtained per sample. Study results and limitations: Tumors within one patient showed repertoire similarity of about 0.095 to 0.79.

Details on this clone: The antigen is unknown.

Sequencing used immunoSEQ multiplex PCR; TCRdb keeps in-frame clones, though not all of them. Of tens of thousands of clones in the sample, about 80% were seen once. Germline-derived CDR1 and CDR2 are MDHEN and SYDVKM. Unmatched junction bases numbered 15, after V lost 10 bases and J lost 3 bases. The CDR3 length is 16 residues. Tumor tissue was taken before any definitive surgery or chemotherapy was given. The rearrangement uses TRBV28 and TRBJ2-5; TRBD2 matches 9 bases. This TCR came from a human donor with high-grade serous ovarian cancer. The material sequenced was tumor tissue. CDR3 in DNA: TGTGCCATCAAAACGAGTCCGGGACTAGCTGAAGAGACCCAGTACTTC. It specifies CAIKTSPGLAEETQYF.